This T cell receptor (beta chain) was captured by sequencing in a study of CD8+CD57+ T cells in acquired aplastic anemia (dated by TCRdb to 2017 to 2018). Background for the entire study: DNA extracted from sorted CD4+ and CD8+ cells had a mean of about 3.3 ug, with a range of roughly 0.17 to 27.4 ug. CD8+CD57+ expansion was defined as a frequency above the mean frequency observed in healthy subjects.

This clonotype has more than one count but fewer than ten. What this receptor recognizes is not known. Base-call qualities are not available, and no considerably larger clone is one nucleotide away. Overall study outcomes, separate from this receptor: Although under 35 CD8+ CDR3 sequences were shared by patients and controls, these sequences appeared highly expressed in patients and within the immunodominant clones of patients. Between patients and healthy controls, no significant difference in CD8+ Simpson's diversity was found (P=0.060).

Profiling of TCR beta VDJ combinations and CDR3 sequences used genomic DNA as the template. An Illumina HiSeq 2000 was the platform used for TCR repertoire sequencing. In the original analysis: Repertoires were assessed using TRBV/TRBJ rearrangement plots, CDR3 size and DJ length profiles, and Simpson's diversity index. Whichever DNA sequence was most abundant in the deep sequencing data was defined as the immunodominant clone. CDR3 amino acid sequences were checked for sharing between subjects and were compared against published repertoires and the VDJdb database. The public reads were quality trimmed at Q25 with fastp and then assembled into clones with MiXCR by TCRdb, keeping productive beta chains. A single entry per CDR3 protein holds the most common genes and DNA from its merged rows. Clone size and V and J calls follow TCRdb, not the original study. The table for this sample lists around 430,000 distinct CDR3 sequences; over 25% of them were counted only once. The leading ten clones occupy approximately 0.82% of the sample.

Relative to germline, V is 6 bases shorter and J is 2 bases shorter, with 13 bases between their ends. Looking up the germline V gene (reference sequence) yields CDR1 MNHEY and CDR2 SMNVEV. Inclusive of the bounding cysteine and phenylalanine, the CDR3 is 14 residues long. Just CDR3 DNA is preserved here, 42 bases in frame from base 1. Patients chosen for sequencing had shown expansion of CD8+CD57+ cells by flow cytometry. Every patient had severe acquired aplastic anemia, diagnosed using the International Study of Aplastic Anemia and Agranulocytosis and Camitta criteria. Patients had received no therapy at the time of blood sampling. The study deep-sequenced TCR repertoires of sorted CD4+ and CD8+ blood T cells from severe aplastic anemia patients and healthy subjects. Patients were enrolled in the USA under clinicaltrials.gov protocols 00001620, 01623167, 00001397, 00071045, 00081523 and 00961064. Ficoll-Paque density gradient centrifugation was used to isolate peripheral blood mononuclear cells. Before DNA was extracted, CD4+ and CD8+ T cells were sorted using either FACS or magnetic beads.

The sequenced sample was sorted CD4+, CD8+, or CD8+CD57+ T cells (not recorded which) from PBMCs. The chain is assembled from TRBV27 and TRBJ1-2, and the D gene may be TRBD1, 6 bases matching. This clonotype was sampled from a human donor with aplastic anemia. The CDR3 protein: CASRLGGRNYGYTF. The bases are TGTGCCAGCAGGCTAGGGGGGCGAAACTATGGCTACACCTTC.